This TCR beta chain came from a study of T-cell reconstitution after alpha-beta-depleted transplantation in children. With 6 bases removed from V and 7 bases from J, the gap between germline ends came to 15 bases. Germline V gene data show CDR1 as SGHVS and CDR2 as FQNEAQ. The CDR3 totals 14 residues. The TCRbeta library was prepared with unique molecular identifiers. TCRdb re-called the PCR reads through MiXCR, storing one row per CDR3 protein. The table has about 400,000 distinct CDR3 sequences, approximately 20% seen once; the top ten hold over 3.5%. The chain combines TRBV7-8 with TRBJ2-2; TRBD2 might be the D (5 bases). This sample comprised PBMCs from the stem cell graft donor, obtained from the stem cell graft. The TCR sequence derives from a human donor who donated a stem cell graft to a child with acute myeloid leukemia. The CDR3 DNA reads TGTGCCAGCAGATCGATGCCCGGGGTCGGGGAGCTGTTTTTT. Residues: CASRSMPGVGELFF.